This T cell receptor (beta chain) was recovered during a study of T cell changes during pregnancy in multiple sclerosis. TCRdb keeps only in-frame clones here, not all; method: immunoSEQ multiplex PCR. The table shows some 60,000 clones, with 80% to 90% occurring only once. The source material was CD4+ T cells from peripheral blood mononuclear cells, sampled in the third trimester of pregnancy. The receptor comes from a female donor with multiple sclerosis, enrolled in a pregnancy study.

The CDR3 DNA is TGTGCCAGCAGCTTAGTATCGGGAAAAAACATTCAGTACTTC. Protein: CASSLVSGKNIQYF. The chain employs TRBV11-2 and TRBJ2-4; a weak D match, TRBD2 (5 bases). The V end lost 1 base, the J end lost 4 bases, and 8 bases lay between the germline ends. Germline lookup yields CDR1 SGHAT and CDR2 FQNNGV. This CDR3 contains 14 residues.